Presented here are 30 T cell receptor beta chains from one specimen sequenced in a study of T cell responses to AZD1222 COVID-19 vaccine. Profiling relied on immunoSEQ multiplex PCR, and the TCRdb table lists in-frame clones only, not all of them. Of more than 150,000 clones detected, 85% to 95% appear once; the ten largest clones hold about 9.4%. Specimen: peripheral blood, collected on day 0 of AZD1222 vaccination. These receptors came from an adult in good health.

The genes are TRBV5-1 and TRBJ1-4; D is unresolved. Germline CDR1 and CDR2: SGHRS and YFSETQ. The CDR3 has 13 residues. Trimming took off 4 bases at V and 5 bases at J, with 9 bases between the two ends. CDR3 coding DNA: TGCGCCAGCAGCAACCGAGTAAATGAAAAACTGTTTTTT. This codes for CASSNRVNEKLFF.

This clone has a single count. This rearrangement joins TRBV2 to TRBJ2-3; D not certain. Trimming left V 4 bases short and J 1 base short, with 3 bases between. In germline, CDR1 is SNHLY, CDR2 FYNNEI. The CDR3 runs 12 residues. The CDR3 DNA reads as TGTGCCAGCAGTGTAGGCACAGATACGCAGTATTTT. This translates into CASSVGTDTQYF.

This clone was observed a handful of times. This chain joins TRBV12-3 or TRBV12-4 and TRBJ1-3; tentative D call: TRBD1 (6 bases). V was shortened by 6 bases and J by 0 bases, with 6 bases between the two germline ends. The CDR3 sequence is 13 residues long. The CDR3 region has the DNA TGTGCCAGCAGAGGGGGCTCTGGAAACACCATATATTTT. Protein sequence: CASRGGSGNTIYF.

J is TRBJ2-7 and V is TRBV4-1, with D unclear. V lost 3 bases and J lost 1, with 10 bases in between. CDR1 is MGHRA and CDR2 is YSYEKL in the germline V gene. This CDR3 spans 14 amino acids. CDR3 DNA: TGCGCCAGCAGCCATGATCTATTTTCCTACGAGCAGTACTTC. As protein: CASSHDLFSYEQYF.

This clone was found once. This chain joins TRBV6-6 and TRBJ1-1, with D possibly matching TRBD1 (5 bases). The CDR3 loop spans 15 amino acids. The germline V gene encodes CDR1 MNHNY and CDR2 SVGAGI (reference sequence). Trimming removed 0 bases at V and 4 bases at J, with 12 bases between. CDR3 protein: CASSYSSGAGTEAFF. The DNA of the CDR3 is TGTGCCAGCAGTTACTCGAGTGGGGCTGGCACTGAAGCTTTCTTT.

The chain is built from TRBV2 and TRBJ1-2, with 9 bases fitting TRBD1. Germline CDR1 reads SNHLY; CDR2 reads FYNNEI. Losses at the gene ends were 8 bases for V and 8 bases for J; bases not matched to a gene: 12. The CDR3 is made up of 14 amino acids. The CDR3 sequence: CASVGRDRVFGYTF. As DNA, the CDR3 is TGTGCCAGCGTGGGGCGGGACAGGGTCTTCGGCTACACCTTC.

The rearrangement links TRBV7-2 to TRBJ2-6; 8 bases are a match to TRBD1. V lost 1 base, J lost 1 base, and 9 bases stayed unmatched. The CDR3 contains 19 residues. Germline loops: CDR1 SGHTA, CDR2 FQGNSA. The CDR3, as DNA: TGTGCCAGCAGCTTAGTCCCGGGACAGGTCTTGTCTGGGGCCAACGTCCTGACTTTC. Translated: CASSLVPGQVLSGANVLTF.

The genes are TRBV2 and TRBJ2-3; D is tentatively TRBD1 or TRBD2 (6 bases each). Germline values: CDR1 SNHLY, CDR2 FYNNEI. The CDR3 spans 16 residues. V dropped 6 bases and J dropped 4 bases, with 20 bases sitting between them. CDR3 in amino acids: CASSMLGGVGPDTQYF. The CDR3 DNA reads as TGTGCCAGCAGCATGCTCGGGGGCGTGGGTCCAGATACGCAGTATTTT.

The CDR3 loop is CASTLGGVGPEGYTF. Written as DNA, the CDR3 is TGTGCCAGCACCCTAGGTGGCGTGGGCCCGGAGGGCTACACCTTC. This chain joins TRBV9 and TRBJ1-2; D unclear. The CDR3 length is 15 residues. Germline CDR1 is SGDLS and CDR2 is YYNGEE. The V end was cut by 6 bases, the J end by 8 bases, with 23 bases between.

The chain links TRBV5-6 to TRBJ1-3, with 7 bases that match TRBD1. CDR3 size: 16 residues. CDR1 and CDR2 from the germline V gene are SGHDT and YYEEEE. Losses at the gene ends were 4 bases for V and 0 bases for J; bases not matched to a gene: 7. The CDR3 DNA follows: TGTGCCAGCAGCCCCCAGGGGGGGAGCTCTGGAAACACCATATATTTT. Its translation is CASSPQGGSSGNTIYF.

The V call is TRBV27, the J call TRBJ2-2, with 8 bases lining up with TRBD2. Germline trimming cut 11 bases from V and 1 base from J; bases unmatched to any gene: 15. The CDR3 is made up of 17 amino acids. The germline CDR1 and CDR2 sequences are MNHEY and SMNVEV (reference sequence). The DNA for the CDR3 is TGTGCCGGCACCTCCCCACGGCTAGCGGGGAACACCGGGGAGCTGTTTTTT. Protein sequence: CAGTSPRLAGNTGELFF.

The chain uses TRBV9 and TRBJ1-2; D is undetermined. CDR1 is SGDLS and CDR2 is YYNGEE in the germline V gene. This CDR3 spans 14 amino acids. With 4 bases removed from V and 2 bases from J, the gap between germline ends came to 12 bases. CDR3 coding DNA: TGTGCCAGCAGCTCCGACACGTTAAACTATGGCTACACCTTC. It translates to CASSSDTLNYGYTF.

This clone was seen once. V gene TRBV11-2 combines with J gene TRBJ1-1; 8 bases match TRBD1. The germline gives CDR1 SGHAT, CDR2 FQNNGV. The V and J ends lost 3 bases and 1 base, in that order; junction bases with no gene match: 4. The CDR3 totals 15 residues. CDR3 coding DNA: TGTGCCAGCAGCTTCCGGACAGGGAGGAACACTGAAGCTTTCTTT. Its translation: CASSFRTGRNTEAFF.

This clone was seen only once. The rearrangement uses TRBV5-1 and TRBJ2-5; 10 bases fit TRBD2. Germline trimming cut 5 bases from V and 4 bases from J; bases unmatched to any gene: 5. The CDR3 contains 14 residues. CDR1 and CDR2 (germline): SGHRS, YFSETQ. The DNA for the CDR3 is TGCGCCAGCAGTTCGTCTAGCGGGAGAGAGACCCAGTACTTC. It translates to CASSSSSGRETQYF.

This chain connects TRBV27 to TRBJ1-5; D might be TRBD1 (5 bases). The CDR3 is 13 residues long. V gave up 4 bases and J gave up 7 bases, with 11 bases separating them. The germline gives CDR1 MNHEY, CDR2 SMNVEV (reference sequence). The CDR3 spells CASSYGAGQPQHF. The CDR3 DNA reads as TGTGCCAGCAGTTACGGGGCTGGGCAGCCCCAGCATTTT.

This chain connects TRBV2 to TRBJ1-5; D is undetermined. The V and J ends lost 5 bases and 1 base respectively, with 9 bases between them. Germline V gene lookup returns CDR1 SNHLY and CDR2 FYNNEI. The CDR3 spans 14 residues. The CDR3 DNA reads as TGTGCCAGCAGTCCCCGTGGCAGCAATCAGCCCCAGCATTTT. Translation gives CASSPRGSNQPQHF.

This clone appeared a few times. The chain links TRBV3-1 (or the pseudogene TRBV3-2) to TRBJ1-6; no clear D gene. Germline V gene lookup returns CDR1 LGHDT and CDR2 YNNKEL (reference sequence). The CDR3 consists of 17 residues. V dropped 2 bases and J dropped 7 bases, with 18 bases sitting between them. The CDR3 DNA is TGTGCCAGCAGCCAAAGGGAATTGGCGGGGAGGAATTCACCCCTCCACTTT. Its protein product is CASSQRELAGRNSPLHF.

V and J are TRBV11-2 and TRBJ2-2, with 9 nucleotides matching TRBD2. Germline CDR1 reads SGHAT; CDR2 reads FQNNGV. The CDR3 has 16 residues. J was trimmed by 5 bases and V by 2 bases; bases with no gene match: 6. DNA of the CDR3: TGTGCCAGCAGCTTATCGGTAGCGGGAGTTACCGGGGAGCTGTTTTTT. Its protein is CASSLSVAGVTGELFF.

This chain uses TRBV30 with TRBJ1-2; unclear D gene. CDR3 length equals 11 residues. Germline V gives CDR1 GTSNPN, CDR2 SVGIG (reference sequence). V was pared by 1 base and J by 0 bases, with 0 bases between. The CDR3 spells CAWSANYGYTF. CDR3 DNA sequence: TGTGCCTGGAGTGCTAACTATGGCTACACCTTC.

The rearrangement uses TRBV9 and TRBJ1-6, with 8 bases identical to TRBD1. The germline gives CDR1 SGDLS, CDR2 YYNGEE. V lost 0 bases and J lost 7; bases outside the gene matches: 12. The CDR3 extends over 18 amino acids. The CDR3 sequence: CASSVADQGAEVNSPLHF. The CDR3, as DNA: TGTGCCAGCAGCGTAGCCGATCAGGGGGCAGAGGTCAATTCACCCCTCCACTTT.

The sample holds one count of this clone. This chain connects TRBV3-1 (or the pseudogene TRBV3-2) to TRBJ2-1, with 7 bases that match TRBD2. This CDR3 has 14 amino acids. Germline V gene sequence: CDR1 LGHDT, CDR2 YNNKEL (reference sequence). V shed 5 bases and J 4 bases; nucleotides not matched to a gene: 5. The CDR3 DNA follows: TGTGCCAGCAGCTCACTAGCGCAATACAATGAGCAGTTCTTC. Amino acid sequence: CASSSLAQYNEQFF.

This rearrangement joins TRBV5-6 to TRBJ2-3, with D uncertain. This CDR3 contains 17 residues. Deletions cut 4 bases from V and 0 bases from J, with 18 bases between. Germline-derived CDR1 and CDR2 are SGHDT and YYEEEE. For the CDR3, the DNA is TGTGCCAGCAGCCGACCAGTCCGACCGGATAGCACAGATACGCAGTATTTT. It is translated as CASSRPVRPDSTDTQYF.

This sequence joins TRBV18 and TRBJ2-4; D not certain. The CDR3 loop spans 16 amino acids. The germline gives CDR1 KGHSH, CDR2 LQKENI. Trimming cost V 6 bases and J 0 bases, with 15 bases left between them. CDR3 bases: TGTGCCAGCTCCCTAACAGAAGTAACAGCCAAAAACATTCAGTACTTC. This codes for CASSLTEVTAKNIQYF.

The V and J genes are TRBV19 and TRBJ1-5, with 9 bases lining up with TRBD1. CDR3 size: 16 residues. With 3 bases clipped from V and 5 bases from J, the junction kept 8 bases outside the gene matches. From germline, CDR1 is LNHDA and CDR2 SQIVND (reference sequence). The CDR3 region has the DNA TGTGCCAGTAGTATCCGGGACAGGGTTCCCTATCAGCCCCAGCATTTT. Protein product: CASSIRDRVPYQPQHF. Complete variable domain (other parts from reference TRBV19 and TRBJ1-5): DGGITQSPKYLFRKEGQNVTLSCEQNLNHDAMYWYRQDPGQGLRLIYYSQIVNDFQKGDIAEGYSVSREKKESFPLTVTSAQKNPTAFYLCASSIRDRVPYQPQHFGDGTRLSIL.

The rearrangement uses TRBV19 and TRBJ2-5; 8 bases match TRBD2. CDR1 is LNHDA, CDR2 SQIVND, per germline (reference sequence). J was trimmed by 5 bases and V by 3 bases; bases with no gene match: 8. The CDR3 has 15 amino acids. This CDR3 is CASSIVSGGRETQYF. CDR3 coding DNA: TGTGCCAGTAGTATCGTGTCGGGAGGGAGGGAGACCCAGTACTTC. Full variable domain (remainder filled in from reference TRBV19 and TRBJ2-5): DGGITQSPKYLFRKEGQNVTLSCEQNLNHDAMYWYRQDPGQGLRLIYYSQIVNDFQKGDIAEGYSVSREKKESFPLTVTSAQKNPTAFYLCASSIVSGGRETQYFGPGTRLLVL.

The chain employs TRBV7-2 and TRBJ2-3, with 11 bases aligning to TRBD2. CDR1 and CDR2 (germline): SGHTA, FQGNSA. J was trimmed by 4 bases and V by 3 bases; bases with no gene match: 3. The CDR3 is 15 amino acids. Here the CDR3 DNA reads TGTGCCAGCAGCTTTAAACTAGCGGGGGCAGATACGCAGTATTTT. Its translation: CASSFKLAGADTQYF.

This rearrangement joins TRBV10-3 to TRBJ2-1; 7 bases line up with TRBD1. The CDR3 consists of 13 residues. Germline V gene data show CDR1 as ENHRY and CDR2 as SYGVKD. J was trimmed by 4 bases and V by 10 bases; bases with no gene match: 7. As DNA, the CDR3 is TGTGCCACCTTAGGGACAGTTTACAATGAGCAGTTCTTC. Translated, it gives CATLGTVYNEQFF.

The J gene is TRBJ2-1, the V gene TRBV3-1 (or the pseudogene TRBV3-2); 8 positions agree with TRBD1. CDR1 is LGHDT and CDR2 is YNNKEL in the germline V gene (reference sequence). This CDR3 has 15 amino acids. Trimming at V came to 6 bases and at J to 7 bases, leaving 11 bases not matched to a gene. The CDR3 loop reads CASSVIGQGGNEQFF. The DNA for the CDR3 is TGTGCCAGCAGTGTAATAGGACAGGGTGGAAATGAGCAGTTCTTC.

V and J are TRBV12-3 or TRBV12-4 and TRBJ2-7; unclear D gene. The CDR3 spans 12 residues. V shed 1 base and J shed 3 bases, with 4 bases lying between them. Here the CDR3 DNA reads TGTGCCAGCAGTTTAGGGCTCTACGAGCAGTACGTC. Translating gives CASSLGLYEQYV.

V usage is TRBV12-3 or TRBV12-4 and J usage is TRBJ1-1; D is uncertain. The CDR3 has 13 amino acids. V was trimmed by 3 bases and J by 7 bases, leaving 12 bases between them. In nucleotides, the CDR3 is TGTGCCAGCAGTTTCTCGCTGATGAATGAAGCTTTCTTT. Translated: CASSFSLMNEAFF.